The subject of this entry is one T cell receptor beta chain. What it binds is not known. Trimming cost V 0 bases and J 2 bases, with 14 bases left between them. CDR3 size: 17 residues. CDR1 is LGHNA and CDR2 is YNFKEQ in the germline V gene. CD8+ and CD4+ T cells taken from blood had their TCR beta sequenced. Each multiple sclerosis control was a treatment-naive patient with relapsing-remitting disease that was either stable or active. The data derive from a study of CD8 T cells in Susac syndrome. General study findings and limits: The relatively small number of individuals in the TCR sequencing and HLA analysis was acknowledged by the study.

Random hexamers served to reverse transcribe roughly 0.45 to 1 ug RNA. Across 54 Vbeta and 13 Jbeta, TCR beta CDR3 was amplified with immunoSEQ multiplex PCR. TCRdb re-analysed the immunoSEQ multiplex PCR reads in MiXCR, keeping a single row per CDR3 protein. The sample has some 120,000 distinct CDR3 sequences, approximately 95% seen once. The specimen sequenced was CD8+ T cells from PBMCs. V and J are TRBV4-2 and TRBJ2-1; possible D gene TRBD2, 6 bases. The sequence was obtained from a human donor with multiple sclerosis. This CDR3 is CASSQERWPSAYNEQFF. In DNA, the CDR3 is TGTGCCAGCAGCCAAGAACGGTGGCCTAGCGCCTACAATGAGCAGTTCTTC.